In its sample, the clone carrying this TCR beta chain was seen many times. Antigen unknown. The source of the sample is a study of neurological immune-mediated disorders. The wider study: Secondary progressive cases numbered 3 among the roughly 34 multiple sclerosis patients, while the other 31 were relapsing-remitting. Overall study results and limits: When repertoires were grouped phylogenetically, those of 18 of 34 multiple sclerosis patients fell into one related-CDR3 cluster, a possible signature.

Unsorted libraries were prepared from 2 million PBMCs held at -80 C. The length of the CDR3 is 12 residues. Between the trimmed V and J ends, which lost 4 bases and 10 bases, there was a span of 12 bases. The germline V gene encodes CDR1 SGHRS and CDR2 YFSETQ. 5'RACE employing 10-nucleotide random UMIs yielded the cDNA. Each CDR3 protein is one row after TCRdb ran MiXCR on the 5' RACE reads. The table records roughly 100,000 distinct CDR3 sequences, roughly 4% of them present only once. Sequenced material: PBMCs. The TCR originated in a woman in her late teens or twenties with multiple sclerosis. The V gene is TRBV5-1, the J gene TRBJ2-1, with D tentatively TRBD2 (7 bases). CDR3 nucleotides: TGCGCCAGCAGCGGGGGGGGCAGGGAGCAGTTCTTC. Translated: CASSGGGREQFF.